This T cell receptor beta chain stems from a study of blood T cells in healthy people across ages. Primed by a sample-barcoded 5' primer and a J-beta primer mix, a second PCR proceeded for about 6 to 12 cycles. TCRdb passed the 5' RACE reads through MiXCR, listing each CDR3 protein once. The profile shows approximately 800,000 distinct CDR3 sequences, roughly 25% of them singletons. The CDR3 consists of 16 residues. Deletions cut 5 bases from V and 0 bases from J, with 14 bases between. Germline assignment: CDR1 SEHNR and CDR2 FQNEAQ (reference sequence). A minimum of 6 micrograms of total RNA was extracted per sample. These same records also appear under a second study, on T cells of mothers and their children. That study reports: Compared with unrelated pairs, related mother-child pairs had slightly higher, non-significant overlap.

V is TRBV7-9 and J is TRBJ2-1; D not resolved. Sequenced sample: blood. The clonotype was recovered from a boy younger than 18 in good health. DNA for the CDR3: TGTGCCAGCAGCCCCGTTTTCCAAAGCTCCTACAATGAGCAGTTCTTC. Translated, it gives CASSPVFQSSYNEQFF.